The 9 T cell receptor beta chains below were found in one sample sequenced in a study of sequential checkpoint blockade in melanoma. Treatment indicated: randomized to nivolumab then ipilimumab (arm A) or the reverse (arm B). Here immunoSEQ multiplex PCR was the method, and the copy in TCRdb shows in-frame clones only, minus some. The sample contains some 17,000 clones, about 69% of which appear only once. This specimen consisted of CD8+ T cells sorted from blood (inferred from file names), obtained from a patient given nivolumab and ipilimumab in sequence. The receptor set was obtained from a human donor with melanoma.

In this sample, this clone turned up many times. This chain uses TRBV7-3 with TRBJ1-1; TRBD1 aligns across 7 bases. V lost 5 bases, J lost 1 base, and 7 bases stayed unmatched. The length of the CDR3 is 15 residues. CDR1 and CDR2 (germline): SGHTA, FQGTGA. The CDR3 DNA is TGTGCCAGCAGCCCGACTACAGGGGCGAACACTGAAGCTTTCTTT. This sequence encodes CASSPTTGANTEAFF.

This clone was seen more than once but under ten times. This rearrangement joins TRBV4-2 to TRBJ1-2, with D maybe TRBD1 (5 bases). The ends were cut back, 1 base at V and 6 bases at J, with 9 bases in the middle. The germline V gene encodes CDR1 LGHNA and CDR2 YNFKEQ. The CDR3 is 13 amino acids. CDR3 sequence reads: CASSQAARDGYTF. CDR3 nucleotide sequence: TGTGCCAGCAGCCAAGCCGCCAGGGATGGCTACACCTTC.

A few counts support this clone. The chain recombines TRBV11-2 with TRBJ1-2; no clear D. CDR1 is SGHAT, CDR2 FQNNGV, per germline. The CDR3 has 14 amino acids. V was cut by 4 bases and J by 0 bases, with 9 bases left in between. The chain's CDR3 is CASSSSAANYGYTF. The CDR3, as DNA: TGTGCCAGCAGCTCGAGCGCCGCTAACTATGGCTACACCTTC.

The chain combines TRBV4-1 with TRBJ1-6; D gene unclear. The germline gives CDR1 MGHRA, CDR2 YSYEKL. This CDR3 region has 15 residues. V was cut by 1 base and J by 10 bases, with 14 bases left in between. Written as DNA, the CDR3 is TGCGCCAGCAGCCAAGGAGTACATCTGGGCTCACCCCTCCACTTT. As protein: CASSQGVHLGSPLHF.

The chain joins TRBV4-1 to TRBJ2-7, with 9 bases lining up with TRBD1. Germline V gene sequence: CDR1 MGHRA, CDR2 YSYEKL. The CDR3 length is 17 residues. The V and J ends lost 0 bases and 4 bases, in that order; junction bases with no gene match: 10. Here the CDR3 reads CASSQEFLGTGKYEQYF. The CDR3 DNA sequence: TGCGCCAGCAGCCAAGAATTCCTCGGGACAGGGAAATACGAGCAGTACTTC.

In its sample, this clone was seen many times. The V and J genes are TRBV28 and TRBJ2-5; TRBD2 might be the D (6 bases). The V and J ends lost 11 bases and 1 base respectively, with 14 bases between them. The CDR3 contains 13 residues. Germline CDR1 and CDR2: MDHEN and SYDVKM. DNA of the CDR3: TGTGCCGCGGGGCTTAACGGCCAAGAGACCCAGTACTTC. This codes for CAAGLNGQETQYF.

The chain is built from TRBV9 and TRBJ2-7; D is possibly TRBD2 (5 bases). The CDR3 has 16 amino acids. Germline V gene sequence: CDR1 SGDLS, CDR2 YYNGEE. Between the trimmed V and J ends, which lost 4 bases and 5 bases, there was a span of 22 bases. The CDR3 reads CASSSKEGFEVHEQYF. The CDR3 DNA follows: TGTGCCAGCAGCTCAAAAGAGGGATTCGAAGTCCACGAGCAGTACTTC.

J is TRBJ1-1 and V is TRBV10-3; no clear D. The CDR3 totals 13 residues. The ends were cut back, 3 bases at V and 1 base at J, with 6 bases in the middle. Germline values: CDR1 ENHRY, CDR2 SYGVKD. The CDR3 here is CAISDTKNTEAFF. CDR3 bases: TGTGCCATCAGTGACACAAAGAACACTGAAGCTTTCTTT.

The chain couples TRBV7-2 to TRBJ2-7; no firm D call. The CDR3 consists of 13 residues. Looked up from germline, CDR1 is SGHTA and CDR2 is FQGNSA. V lost 3 bases, J lost 2 bases, and 8 bases lay in between. The CDR3 sequence is CASSFSTAYEQYF. CDR3 DNA: TGTGCCAGCAGCTTTTCCACGGCCTACGAGCAGTACTTC.